This section outlines one T cell receptor (beta chain) sequence together with its context. The target of this receptor is not known. No quality values exist for individual bases; no much larger clone is one base distant. The data belong to a study of CD8+ T cells in alopecia areata (dated by TCRdb to the late 2010s). Broadly, across the study: In both human patients and the C3H/HeJ mouse model, the study applied high-throughput TCRbeta sequencing to look at T cell clonal expansion in alopecia areata. Clonality in the scalp was compared among normal scalp (n=4), patchy alopecia areata scalp (n=8), and alopecia totalis/universalis scalp (n=8). TCRbeta CDR3 regions were amplified by immunoSEQ multiplex PCR using 35 Vbeta forward and 13 Jbeta reverse primers. RNA came from the PAXgene miRNA kit for fixed scalp, the miRNeasy kit for PBMCs, and the RNeasy kit for mouse skin. Human TCRbeta sequencing covered scalp tissue and sorted CD4+ and CD8+ peripheral blood T cells from patchy and totalis/universalis alopecia areata patients and healthy controls.

PBMCs were isolated by density centrifugation and stained for CD3, CD4 and CD8, and CD4+ and CD8+ T cells were sorted on a FACSAria. Scalp biopsies and blood samples were provided by unaffected controls. What the study reported, not specific to this receptor: Shared TCR sequences between patients were less evident than in mice, which may be partly attributable to HLA diversity in the patient population. Unlike mouse skin, where gammadelta T cells dominate, normal human skin contains resident alphabeta T cells that get sequenced too, which complicates analysis of the scalp TCR repertoire. Lesional scalp, especially in alopecia totalis/universalis, showed higher clonality and more expanded CD8+ clones than normal scalp, suggesting antigenic drive.

Taken from the germline V gene, the CDR1 and CDR2 loops are SQVTM and ANQGSEA. V and J are truncated by 3 bases and 1 base respectively, leaving an intervening sequence of 8 bases. There are 13 amino acids in the CDR3, from cysteine to phenylalanine inclusive. This entry keeps only the CDR3 DNA: 39 bases, framed from base 1. Library prep was done by the immunoSEQ multiplex PCR assay. RNA was extracted from all samples and reverse transcribed into cDNA, which served as template for TCR sequencing. SuperScript III was used to make first-strand cDNA, primed with a 2:1 mix of oligo-dT and random hexamers. A synthetic immune receptor repertoire was used to assess amplification bias, and residual bias was removed computationally. Concerning the study's data processing: After raw reads were preprocessed to remove errors, the CDR3 was defined following IMGT conventions as running from the conserved cysteine to phenylalanine. To get clonality, Shannon entropy was normalized by log2 of the number of productive unique TCRs and the result was subtracted from 1. CD4 or CD8 identity of scalp clones was inferred by cross-referencing scalp TCRbeta sequences with sorted blood CD4 and CD8 repertoires. In its TCRdb copy, this immuneACCESS table keeps in-frame sequences only and misses some clones. Where compared with another copy, unresolved V genes explain less than half of these, and the others have no known cause. The V and J calls and clone size are taken from that table; D and trimming were inferred from the DNA. This sample lists about 120,000 clones; roughly 68% were detected once. The ten largest account for approximately 3% of the sample.

This sequence originates from a human donor in good health. Sequencing was done on a sample of CD4+ T cells sorted from blood. Here the chain combines TRBV29-1 and TRBJ2-3; the D gene remains uncertain. The bases are TGCAGCGTTGACTTCGGTGGCACAGATACGCAGTATTTT. Translation gives CSVDFGGTDTQYF.